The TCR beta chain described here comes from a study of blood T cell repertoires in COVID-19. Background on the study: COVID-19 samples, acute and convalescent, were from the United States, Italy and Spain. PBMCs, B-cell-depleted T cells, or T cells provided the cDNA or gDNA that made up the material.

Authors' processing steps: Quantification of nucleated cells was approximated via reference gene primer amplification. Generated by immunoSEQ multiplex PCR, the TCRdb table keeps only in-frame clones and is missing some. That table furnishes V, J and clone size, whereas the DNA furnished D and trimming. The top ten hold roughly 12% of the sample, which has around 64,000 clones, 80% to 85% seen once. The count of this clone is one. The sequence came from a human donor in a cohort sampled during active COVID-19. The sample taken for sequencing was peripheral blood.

For the CDR3, the DNA is TGTGCCAGCAGCCCACGGACAGGTGAAGCTTTCTTT. The encoded protein is CASSPRTGEAFF. The chain links TRBV13 to TRBJ1-1; 7 bases line up with TRBD1. V lost 5 bases to trimming and J lost 7 bases; unmatched junction nucleotides: 4. CDR1 is PRHDT and CDR2 is FYEKMQ in the germline V gene (reference sequence). The CDR3 has 12 amino acids.